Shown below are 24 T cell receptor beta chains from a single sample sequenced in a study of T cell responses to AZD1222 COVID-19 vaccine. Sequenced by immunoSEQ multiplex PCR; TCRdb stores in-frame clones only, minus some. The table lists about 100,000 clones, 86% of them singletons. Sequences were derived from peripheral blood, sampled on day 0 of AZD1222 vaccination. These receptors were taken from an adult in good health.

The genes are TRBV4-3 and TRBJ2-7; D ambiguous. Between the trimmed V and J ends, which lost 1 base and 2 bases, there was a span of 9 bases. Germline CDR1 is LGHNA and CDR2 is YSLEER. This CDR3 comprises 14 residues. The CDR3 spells CASSQVTDTYEQYF. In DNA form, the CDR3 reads TGCGCCAGCAGCCAAGTTACAGATACCTACGAGCAGTACTTC.

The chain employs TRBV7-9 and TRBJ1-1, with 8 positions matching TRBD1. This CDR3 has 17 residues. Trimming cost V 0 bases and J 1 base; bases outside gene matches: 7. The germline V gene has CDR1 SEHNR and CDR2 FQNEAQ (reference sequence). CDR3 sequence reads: CASSLALQGGTNTEAFF. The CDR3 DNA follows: TGTGCCAGCAGCTTAGCGTTACAGGGGGGGACGAACACTGAAGCTTTCTTT.

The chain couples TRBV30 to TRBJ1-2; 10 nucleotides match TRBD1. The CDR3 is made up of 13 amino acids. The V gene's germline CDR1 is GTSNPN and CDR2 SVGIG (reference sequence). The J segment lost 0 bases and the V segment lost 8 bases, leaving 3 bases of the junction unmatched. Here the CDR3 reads CARGQGTNYGYTF. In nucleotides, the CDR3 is TGTGCCAGGGGACAGGGGACTAACTATGGCTACACCTTC.

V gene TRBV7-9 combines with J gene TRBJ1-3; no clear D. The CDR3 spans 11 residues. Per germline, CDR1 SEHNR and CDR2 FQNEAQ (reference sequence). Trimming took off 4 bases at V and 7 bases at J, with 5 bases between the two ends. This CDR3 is CASSSSNTIYF. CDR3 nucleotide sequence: TGTGCCAGCAGCTCCTCCAACACCATATATTTT.

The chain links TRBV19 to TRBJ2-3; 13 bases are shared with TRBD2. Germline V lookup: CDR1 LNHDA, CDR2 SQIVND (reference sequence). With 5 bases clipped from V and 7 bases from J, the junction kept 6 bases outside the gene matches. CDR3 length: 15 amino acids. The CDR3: CASSAGTSGEHTQYF. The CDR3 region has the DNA TGTGCCAGTAGTGCCGGGACTAGCGGGGAACATACGCAGTATTTT.

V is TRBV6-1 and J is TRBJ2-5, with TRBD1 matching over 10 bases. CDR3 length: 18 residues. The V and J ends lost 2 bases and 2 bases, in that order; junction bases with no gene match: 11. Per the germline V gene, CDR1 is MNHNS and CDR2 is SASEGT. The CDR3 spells CASSESPPLGQGQETQYF. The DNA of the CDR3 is TGTGCCAGCAGTGAATCCCCACCCCTGGGACAGGGGCAAGAGACCCAGTACTTC.

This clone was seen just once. CDR3 region: CASSQGGVGNTEAFF. The CDR3 DNA reads as TGTGCCAGCAGCCAAGGAGGGGTAGGAAACACTGAAGCTTTCTTT. The V and J genes are TRBV3-1 (or the pseudogene TRBV3-2) and TRBJ1-1; the D gene is possibly TRBD1 (5 bases). The germline V gene encodes CDR1 LGHDT and CDR2 YNNKEL (reference sequence). CDR3 length: 15 amino acids. The V and J ends lost 1 base and 2 bases respectively, with 11 bases between them.

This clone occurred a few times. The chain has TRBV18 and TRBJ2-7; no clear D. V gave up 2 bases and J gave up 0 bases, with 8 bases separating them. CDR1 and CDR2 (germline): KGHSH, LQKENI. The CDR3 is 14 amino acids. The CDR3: CASSPTALSYEQYF. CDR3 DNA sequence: TGTGCCAGCTCACCAACGGCCCTCTCCTACGAGCAGTACTTC.

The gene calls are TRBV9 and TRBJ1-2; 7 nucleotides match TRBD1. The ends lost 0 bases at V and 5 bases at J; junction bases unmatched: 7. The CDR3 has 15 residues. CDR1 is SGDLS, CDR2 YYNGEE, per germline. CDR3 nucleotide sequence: TGTGCCAGCAGCGTAGATCCAGGGGGTGATTATGGCTACACCTTC. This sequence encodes CASSVDPGGDYGYTF.

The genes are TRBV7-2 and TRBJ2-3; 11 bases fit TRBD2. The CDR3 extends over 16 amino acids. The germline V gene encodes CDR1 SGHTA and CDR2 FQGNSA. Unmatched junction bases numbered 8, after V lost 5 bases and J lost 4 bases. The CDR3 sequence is CASSISGRAFADTQYF. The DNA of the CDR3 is TGTGCCAGCAGCATTAGCGGGAGGGCCTTCGCAGATACGCAGTATTTT.

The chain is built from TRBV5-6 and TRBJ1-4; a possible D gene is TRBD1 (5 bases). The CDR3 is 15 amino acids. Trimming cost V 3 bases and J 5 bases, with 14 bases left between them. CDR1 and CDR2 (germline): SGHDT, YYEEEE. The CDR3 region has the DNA TGTGCCAGCAGCTCTACCGGGACGGGGAATGAAAAACTGTTTTTT. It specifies CASSSTGTGNEKLFF.

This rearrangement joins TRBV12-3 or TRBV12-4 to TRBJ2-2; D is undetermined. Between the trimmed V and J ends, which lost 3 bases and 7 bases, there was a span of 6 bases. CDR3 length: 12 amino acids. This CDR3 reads CASSFAGGELFF. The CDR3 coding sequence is TGTGCCAGCAGTTTCGCTGGCGGGGAGCTGTTTTTT.

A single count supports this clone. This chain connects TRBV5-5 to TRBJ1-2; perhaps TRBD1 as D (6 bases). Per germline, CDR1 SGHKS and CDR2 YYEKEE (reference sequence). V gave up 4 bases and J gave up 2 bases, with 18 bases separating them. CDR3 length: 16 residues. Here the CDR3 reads CASSAKQGRDNYGYTF. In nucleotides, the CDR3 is TGTGCCAGCAGCGCAAAACAGGGAAGGGACAACTATGGCTACACCTTC.

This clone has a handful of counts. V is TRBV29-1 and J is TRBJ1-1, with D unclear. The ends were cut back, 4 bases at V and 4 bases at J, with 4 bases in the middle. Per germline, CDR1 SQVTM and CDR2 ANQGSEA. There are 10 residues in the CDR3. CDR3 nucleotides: TGCAGCGTTGTTAGCACTGAAGCTTTCTTT. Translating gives CSVVSTEAFF.

DNA of the CDR3: TGTGCCAGCAGCCAAGAGCCGGACAGTAATTCACCCCTCCACTTT. Translated: CASSQEPDSNSPLHF. The rearrangement uses TRBV4-2 and TRBJ1-6, with D perhaps matching TRBD1 (6 bases). CDR1 is LGHNA and CDR2 is YNFKEQ in the germline V gene. This CDR3 has 15 amino acids. V dropped 0 bases and J dropped 6 bases, with 9 bases sitting between them.

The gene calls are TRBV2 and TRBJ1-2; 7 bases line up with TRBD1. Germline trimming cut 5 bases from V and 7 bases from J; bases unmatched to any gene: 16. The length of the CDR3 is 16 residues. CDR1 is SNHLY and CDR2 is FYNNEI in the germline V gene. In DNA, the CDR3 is TGTGCCAGCAGTTCAGCCTTAGGGGGCGCAATTTTTGGCTACACCTTC. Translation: CASSSALGGAIFGYTF. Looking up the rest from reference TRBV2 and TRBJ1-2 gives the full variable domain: EPEVTQTPSHQVTQMGQEVILRCVPISNHLYFYWYRQILGQKVEFLVSFYNNEISEKSEIFDDQFSVERPDGSNFTLKIRSTKLEDSAMYFCASSSALGGAIFGYTFGSGTRLTVV.

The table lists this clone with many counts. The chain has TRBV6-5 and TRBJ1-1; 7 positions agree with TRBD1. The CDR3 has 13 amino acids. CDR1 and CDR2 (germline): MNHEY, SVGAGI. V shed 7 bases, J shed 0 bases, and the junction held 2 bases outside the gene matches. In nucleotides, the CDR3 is TGTGCCAGCAACAGGGGATTGAACACTGAAGCTTTCTTT. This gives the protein CASNRGLNTEAFF.

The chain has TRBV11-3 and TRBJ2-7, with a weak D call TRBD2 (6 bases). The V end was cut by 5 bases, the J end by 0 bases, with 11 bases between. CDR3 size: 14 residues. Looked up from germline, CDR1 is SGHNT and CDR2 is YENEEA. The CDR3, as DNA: TGTGCCAGCAGCCAGCCGGGACTCTCCTACGAGCAGTACTTC. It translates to CASSQPGLSYEQYF.

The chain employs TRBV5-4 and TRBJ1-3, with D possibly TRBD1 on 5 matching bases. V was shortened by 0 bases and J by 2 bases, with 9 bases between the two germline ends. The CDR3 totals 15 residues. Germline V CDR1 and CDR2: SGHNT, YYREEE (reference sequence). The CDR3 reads CASSLAPGTGNTIYF. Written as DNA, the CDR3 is TGTGCCAGCAGCTTGGCCCCAGGGACTGGAAACACCATATATTTT.

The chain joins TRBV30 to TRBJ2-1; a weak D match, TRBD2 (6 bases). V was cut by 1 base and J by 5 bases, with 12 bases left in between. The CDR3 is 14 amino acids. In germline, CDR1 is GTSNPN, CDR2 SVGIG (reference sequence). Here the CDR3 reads CAWSASGVHNEQFF. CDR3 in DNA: TGTGCCTGGAGTGCGTCGGGAGTCCACAATGAGCAGTTCTTC.

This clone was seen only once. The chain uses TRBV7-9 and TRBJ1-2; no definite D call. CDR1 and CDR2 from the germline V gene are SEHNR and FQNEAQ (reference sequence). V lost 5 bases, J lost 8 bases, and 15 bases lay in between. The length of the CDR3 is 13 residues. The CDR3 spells CASSPWKAQGYTF. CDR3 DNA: TGTGCCAGCAGCCCCTGGAAGGCTCAGGGCTACACCTTC.

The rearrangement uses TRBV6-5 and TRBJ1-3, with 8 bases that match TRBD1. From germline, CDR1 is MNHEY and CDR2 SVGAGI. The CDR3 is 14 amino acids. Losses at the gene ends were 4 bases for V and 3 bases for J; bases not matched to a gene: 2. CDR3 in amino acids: CASSFTGGGNTIYF. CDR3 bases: TGTGCCAGCAGTTTTACAGGGGGTGGAAACACCATATATTTT.

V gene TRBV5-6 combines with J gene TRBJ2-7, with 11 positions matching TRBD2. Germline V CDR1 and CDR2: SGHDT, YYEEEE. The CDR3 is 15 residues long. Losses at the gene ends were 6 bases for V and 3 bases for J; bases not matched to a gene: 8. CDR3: CASTLRLAGNYEQYF. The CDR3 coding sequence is TGTGCCAGCACCCTAAGACTAGCGGGGAACTACGAGCAGTACTTC.

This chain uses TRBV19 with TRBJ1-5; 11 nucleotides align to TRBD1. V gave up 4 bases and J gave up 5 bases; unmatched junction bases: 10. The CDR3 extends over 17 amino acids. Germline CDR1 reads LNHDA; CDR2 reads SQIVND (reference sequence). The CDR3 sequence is CASSRSSGQGAYQPQHF. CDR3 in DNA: TGTGCCAGTAGTAGGAGCTCCGGACAGGGGGCTTATCAGCCCCAGCATTTT. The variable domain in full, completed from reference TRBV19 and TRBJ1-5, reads DGGITQSPKYLFRKEGQNVTLSCEQNLNHDAMYWYRQDPGQGLRLIYYSQIVNDFQKGDIAEGYSVSREKKESFPLTVTSAQKNPTAFYLCASSRSSGQGAYQPQHFGDGTRLSIL.